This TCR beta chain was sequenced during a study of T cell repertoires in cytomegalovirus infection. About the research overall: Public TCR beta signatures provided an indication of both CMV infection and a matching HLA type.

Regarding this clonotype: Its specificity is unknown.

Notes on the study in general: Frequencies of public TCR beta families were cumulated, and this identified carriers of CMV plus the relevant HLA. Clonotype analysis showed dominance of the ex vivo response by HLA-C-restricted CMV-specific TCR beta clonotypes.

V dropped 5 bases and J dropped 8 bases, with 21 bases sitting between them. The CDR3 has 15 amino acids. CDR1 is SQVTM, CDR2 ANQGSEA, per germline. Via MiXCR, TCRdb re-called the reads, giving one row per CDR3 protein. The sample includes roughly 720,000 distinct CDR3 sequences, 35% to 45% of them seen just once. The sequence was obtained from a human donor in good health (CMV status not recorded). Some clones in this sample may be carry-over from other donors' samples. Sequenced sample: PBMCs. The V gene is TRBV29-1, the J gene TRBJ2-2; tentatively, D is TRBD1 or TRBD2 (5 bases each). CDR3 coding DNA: TGCAGCGTTCCCGCCGGGACCTTGGGTAAAGGGGAGCTGTTTTTT. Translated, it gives CSVPAGTLGKGELFF.